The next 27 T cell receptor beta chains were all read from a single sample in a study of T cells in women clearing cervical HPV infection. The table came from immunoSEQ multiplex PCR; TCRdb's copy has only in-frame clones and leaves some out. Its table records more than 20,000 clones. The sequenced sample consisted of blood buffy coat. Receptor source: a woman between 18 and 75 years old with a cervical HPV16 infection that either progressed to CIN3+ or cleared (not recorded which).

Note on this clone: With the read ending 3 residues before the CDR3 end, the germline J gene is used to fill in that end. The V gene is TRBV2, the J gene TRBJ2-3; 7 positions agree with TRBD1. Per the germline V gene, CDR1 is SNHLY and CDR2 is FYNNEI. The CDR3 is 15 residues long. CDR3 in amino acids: CASLRGQYEVETQYF. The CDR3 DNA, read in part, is TGTGCCAGCCTGAGGGGGCAGTACGAGGTGGAGACG.

The CDR3 reads CASTPIGTSRNDYTF. The DNA read from the CDR3 is TGTGCCAGCACCCCTATCGGGACTAGCCGCAATGAC. This chain links TRBV7-9 with TRBJ1-2; D possibly corresponds to TRBD1 (5 bases). The CDR3 end lies 3 residues beyond the end of the read and is filled in from the germline J gene. Looked up from germline, CDR1 is SEHNR and CDR2 is FQNEAQ (reference sequence). The CDR3 sequence is 15 residues long.

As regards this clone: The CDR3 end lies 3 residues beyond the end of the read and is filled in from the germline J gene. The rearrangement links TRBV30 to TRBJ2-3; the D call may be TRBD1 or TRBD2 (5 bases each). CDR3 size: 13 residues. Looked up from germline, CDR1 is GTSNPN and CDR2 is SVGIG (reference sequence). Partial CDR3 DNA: TGTGCCTGGAGTGCAGGGAGCCGTCAGCCG. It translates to CAWSAGSRQP. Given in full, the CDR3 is CAWSAGSRQPQYF.

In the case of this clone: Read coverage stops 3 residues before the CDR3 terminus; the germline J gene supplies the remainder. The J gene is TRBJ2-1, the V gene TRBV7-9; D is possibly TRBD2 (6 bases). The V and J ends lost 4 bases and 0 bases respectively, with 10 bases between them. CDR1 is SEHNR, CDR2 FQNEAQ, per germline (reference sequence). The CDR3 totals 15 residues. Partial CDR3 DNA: TGTGCCAGCAGCTCCCGGGGGAGCTCCTACAATGAG. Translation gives CASSSRGSSYNE. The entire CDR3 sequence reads CASSSRGSSYNEQFF.

CDR3 in amino acids: CASSEPGDRAYEQYF. The DNA read from the CDR3 is TGTGCCAGCAGTGAACCCGGGGACAGGGCCTACGAG. This chain connects TRBV6-1 to TRBJ2-7; 9 bases are a match to TRBD1. The read terminates 3 residues ahead of where the CDR3 ends, so the germline J gene completes it. This CDR3 has 15 residues. Germline CDR1 and CDR2: MNHNS and SASEGT. Losses at the gene ends were 2 bases for V and 2 bases for J; bases not matched to a gene: 4.

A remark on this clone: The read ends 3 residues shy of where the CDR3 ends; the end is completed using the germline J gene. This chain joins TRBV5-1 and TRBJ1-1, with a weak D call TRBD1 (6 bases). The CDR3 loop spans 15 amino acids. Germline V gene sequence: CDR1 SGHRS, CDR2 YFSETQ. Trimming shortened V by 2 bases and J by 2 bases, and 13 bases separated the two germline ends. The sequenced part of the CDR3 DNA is TGCGCCAGCAGCTTTCAACAGGGTAGAAACACTGAA. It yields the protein CASSFQQGRNTE. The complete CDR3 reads CASSFQQGRNTEAFF.

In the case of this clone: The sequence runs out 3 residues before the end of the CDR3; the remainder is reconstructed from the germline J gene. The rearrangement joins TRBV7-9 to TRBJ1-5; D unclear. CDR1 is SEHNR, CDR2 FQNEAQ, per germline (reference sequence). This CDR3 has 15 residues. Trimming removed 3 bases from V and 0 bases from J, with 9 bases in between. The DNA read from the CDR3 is TGTGCCAGCAGCTTTGACACTTATAGCAATCAGCCC. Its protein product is CASSFDTYSNQP. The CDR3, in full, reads CASSFDTYSNQPQHF.

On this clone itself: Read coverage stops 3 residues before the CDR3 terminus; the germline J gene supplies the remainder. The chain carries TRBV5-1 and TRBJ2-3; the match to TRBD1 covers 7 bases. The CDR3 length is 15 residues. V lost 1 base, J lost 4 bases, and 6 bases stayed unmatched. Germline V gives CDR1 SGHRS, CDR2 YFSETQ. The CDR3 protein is CASSLLAGGPDTQYF. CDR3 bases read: TGCGCCAGCAGCTTGTTGGCAGGGGGACCAGATACG.

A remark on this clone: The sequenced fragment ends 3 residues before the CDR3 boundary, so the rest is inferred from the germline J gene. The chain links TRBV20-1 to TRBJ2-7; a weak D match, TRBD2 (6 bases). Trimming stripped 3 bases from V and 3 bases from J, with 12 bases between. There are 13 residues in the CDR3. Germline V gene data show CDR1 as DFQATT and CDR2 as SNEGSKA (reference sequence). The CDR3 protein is CSASDRGFYEQYF. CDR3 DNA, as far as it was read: TGCAGTGCTAGTGATCGGGGGTTCTACGAG.

The chain's CDR3 is CASSKGFYNSPLFF. The sequenced CDR3 bases are TGTGCCAGCAGTAAAGGGTTCTATAATTCACCA. J is TRBJ1-4 and V is TRBV7-2; no clear D. The CDR3 end is not reached by the read, which stops 3 residues before it; the germline J gene fills it in. In germline, CDR1 is SGHTA, CDR2 FQGNSA. This CDR3 contains 14 residues. Filled out from reference TRBV7-2 and TRBJ1-4, the complete variable domain reads GAGVSQSPSNKVTEKGKDVELRCDPISGHTALYWYRQSLGQGLEFLIYFQGNSAPDKSGLPSDRFSAERTGGSVSTLTIQRTQQEDSAVYLCASSKGFYNSPLFFGSGTQLSVL.

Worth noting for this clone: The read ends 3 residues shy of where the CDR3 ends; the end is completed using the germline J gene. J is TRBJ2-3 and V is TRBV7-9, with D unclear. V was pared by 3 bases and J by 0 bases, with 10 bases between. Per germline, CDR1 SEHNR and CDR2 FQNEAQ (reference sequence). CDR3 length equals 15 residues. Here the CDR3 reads CASSFDTSSTDTQYF. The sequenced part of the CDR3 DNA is TGTGCCAGCAGCTTCGACACCTCTAGCACAGATACG.

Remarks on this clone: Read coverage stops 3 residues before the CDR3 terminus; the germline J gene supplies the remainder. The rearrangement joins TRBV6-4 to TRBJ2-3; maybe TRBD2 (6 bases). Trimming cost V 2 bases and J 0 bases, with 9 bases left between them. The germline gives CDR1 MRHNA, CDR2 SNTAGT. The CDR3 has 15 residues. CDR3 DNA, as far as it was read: TGTGCCAGCAGTGACCGAGCGGGTAGCACAGATACG. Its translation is CASSDRAGSTDT. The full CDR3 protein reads CASSDRAGSTDTQYF.

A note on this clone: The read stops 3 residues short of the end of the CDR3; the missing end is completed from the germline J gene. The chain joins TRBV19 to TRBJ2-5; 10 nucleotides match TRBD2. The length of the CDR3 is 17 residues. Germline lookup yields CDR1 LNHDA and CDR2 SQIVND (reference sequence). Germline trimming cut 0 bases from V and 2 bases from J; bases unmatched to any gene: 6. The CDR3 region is CASSIDLELAGQETQYF. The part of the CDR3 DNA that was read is TGTGCCAGTAGTATAGATCTCGAACTAGCGGGGCAAGAGACC.

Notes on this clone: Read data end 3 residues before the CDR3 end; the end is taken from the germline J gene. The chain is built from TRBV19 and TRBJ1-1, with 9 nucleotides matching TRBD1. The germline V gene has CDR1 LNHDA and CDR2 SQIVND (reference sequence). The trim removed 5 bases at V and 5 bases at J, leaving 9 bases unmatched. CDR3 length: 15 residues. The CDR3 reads CASSFPGTGRTEAFF. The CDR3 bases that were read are TGTGCCAGTAGTTTCCCCGGGACAGGGAGAACTGAA.

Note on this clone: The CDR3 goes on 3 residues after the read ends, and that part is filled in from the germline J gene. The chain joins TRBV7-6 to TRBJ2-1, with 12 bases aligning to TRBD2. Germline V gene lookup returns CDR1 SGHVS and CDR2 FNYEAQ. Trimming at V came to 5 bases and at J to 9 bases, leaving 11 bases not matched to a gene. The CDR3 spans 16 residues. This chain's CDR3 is CASSHILAGGPAEQFF. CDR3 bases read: TGTGCCAGCAGCCACATTCTAGCGGGGGGGCCGGCTGAG.

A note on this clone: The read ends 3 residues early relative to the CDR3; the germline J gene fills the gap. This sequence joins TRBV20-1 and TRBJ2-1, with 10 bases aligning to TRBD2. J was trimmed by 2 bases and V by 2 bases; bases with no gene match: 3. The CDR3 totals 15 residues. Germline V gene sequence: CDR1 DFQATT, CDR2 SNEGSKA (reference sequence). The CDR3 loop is CSARKLAGPYNEQFF. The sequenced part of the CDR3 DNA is TGCAGTGCTAGAAAACTAGCGGGACCCTACAATGAG.

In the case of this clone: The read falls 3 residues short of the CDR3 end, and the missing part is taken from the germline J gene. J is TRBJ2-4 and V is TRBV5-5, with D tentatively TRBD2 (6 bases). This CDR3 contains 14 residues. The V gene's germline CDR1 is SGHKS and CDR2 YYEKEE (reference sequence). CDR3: CASSSFSGQETQYF. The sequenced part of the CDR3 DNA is TGTGCCAGCAGCTCATTTAGCGGACAAGAGACT. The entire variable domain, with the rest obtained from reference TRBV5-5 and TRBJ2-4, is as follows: DAGVTQSPTHLIKTRGQQVTLRCSPISGHKSVSWYQQVLGQGPQFIFQYYEKEERGRGNFPDRFSARQFPNYSSELNVNALLLGDSALYLCASSSFSGQETQYFGAGTRLSVL.

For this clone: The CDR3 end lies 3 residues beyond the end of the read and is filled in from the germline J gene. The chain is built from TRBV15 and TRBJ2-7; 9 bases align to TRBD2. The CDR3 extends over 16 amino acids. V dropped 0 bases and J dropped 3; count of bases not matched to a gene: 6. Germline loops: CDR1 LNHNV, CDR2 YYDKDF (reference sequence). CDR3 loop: CATSRDSATSGYEQYF. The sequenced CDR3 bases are TGTGCCACCAGCAGAGATTCCGCGACTAGCGGCTACGAG.

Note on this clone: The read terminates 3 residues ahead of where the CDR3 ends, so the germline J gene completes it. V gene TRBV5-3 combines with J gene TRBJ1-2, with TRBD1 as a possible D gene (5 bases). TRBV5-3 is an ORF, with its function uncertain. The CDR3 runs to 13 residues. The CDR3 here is CARFGERGDTYTF. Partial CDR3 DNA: TGTGCCAGATTCGGAGAGAGGGGAGATACC.

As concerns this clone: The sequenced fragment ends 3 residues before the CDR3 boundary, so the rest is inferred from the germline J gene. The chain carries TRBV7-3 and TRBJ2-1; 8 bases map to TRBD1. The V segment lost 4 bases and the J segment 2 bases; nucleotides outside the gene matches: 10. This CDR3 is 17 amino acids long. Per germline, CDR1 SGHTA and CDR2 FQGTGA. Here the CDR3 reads CASSYGTGLGPYNEQFF. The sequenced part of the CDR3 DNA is TGTGCCAGCAGCTACGGGACAGGCTTAGGACCCTACAATGAG. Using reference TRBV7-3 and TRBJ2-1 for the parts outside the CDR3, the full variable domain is GAGVSQTPSNKVTEKGKYVELRCDPISGHTALYWYRQSLGQGPEFLIYFQGTGAADDSGLPNDRFFAVRPEGSVSTLKIQRTERGDSAVYLCASSYGTGLGPYNEQFFGPGTRLTVL.

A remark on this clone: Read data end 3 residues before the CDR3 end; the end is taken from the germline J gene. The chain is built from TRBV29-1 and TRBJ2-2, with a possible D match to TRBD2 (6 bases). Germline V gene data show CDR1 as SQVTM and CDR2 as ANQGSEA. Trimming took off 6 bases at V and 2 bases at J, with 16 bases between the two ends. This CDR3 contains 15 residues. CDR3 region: CSVTGGRGNTGELFF. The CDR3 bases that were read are TGCAGCGTGACCGGAGGGCGGGGAAACACCGGGGAG.

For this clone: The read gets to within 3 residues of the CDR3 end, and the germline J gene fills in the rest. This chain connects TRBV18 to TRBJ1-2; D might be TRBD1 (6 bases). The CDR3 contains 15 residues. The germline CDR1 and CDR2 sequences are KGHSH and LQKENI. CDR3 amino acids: CASSRIRDTIYDYTF. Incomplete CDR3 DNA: TGTGCCAGCTCACGAATCCGGGACACAATTTACGAC.

Incomplete CDR3 DNA: TGTGCCAGCAGCCCCGGGACAGGGGTTTTAACTGAA. As protein: CASSPGTGVLTE. The whole CDR3 is CASSPGTGVLTEAFF. This chain uses TRBV7-9 with TRBJ1-1; 10 bases map to TRBD1. The read gets to within 3 residues of the CDR3 end, and the germline J gene fills in the rest. CDR3 size: 15 residues. Germline V lookup: CDR1 SEHNR, CDR2 FQNEAQ (reference sequence). Germline trimming cut 5 bases from V and 5 bases from J; bases unmatched to any gene: 8. Together with reference TRBV7-9 and TRBJ1-1, the CDR3 gives the full variable domain: DTGVSQNPRHKITKRGQNVTFRCDPISEHNRLYWYRQTLGQGPEFLTYFQNEAQLEKSRLLSDRFSAERPKGSFSTLEIQRTEQGDSAMYLCASSPGTGVLTEAFFGQGTRLTVV.

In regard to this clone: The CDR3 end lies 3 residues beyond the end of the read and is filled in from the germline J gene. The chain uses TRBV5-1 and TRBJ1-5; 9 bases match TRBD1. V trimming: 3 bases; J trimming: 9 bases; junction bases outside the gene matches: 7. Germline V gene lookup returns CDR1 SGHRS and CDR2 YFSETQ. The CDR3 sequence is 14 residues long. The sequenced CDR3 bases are TGCGCCAGCAGCTCGGGACAGGGTCCATCGCCC. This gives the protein CASSSGQGPSP. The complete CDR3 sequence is CASSSGQGPSPQHF.

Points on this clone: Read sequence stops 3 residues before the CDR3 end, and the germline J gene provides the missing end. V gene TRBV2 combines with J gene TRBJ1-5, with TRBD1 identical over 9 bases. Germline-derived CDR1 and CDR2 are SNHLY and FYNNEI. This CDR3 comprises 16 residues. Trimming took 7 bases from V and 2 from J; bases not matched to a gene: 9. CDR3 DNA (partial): TGTGCCAGCATCAAGACAGGGGGACTCGGCAATCAGCCC. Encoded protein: CASIKTGGLGNQP. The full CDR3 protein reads CASIKTGGLGNQPQHF.

The CDR3 bases that were read are TGTGCCATCAGTGCTCAGGCCACGTCTGGCGAG. Encoded protein: CAISAQATSGE. The full CDR3 protein is CAISAQATSGEQYF. This chain uses TRBV10-3 with TRBJ2-7; D unresolved. The CDR3 extends 3 residues past the end of the read, so its final part is completed from the germline J gene. V dropped 4 bases and J dropped 6 bases, with 16 bases sitting between them. This CDR3 is 14 amino acids long. Germline loops: CDR1 ENHRY, CDR2 SYGVKD.

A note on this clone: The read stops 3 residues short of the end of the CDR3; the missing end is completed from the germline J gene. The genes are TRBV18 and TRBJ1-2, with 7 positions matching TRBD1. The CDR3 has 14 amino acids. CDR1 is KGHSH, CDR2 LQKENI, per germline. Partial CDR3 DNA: TGTGCCAGCTCACCCCGGGACAGCAGGGAGGAC. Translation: CASSPRDSRED. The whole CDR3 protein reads CASSPRDSREDYTF.